The entry that follows covers one T cell receptor beta chain sequence. The data originate from a study of cytomegalovirus exposure and HLA in healthy donors. V lost 5 bases, J lost 2 bases, and 20 bases lay in between. Germline lookup yields CDR1 LNHNV and CDR2 YYDKDF (reference sequence). The CDR3 covers 17 residues. Amplification used 60 Vbeta primers and 13 Jbeta primers. TCRdb's copy holds only in-frame clones and misses some; the assay was immunoSEQ multiplex PCR. The sample shows tens of thousands of clones, roughly 80% of them seen only once. The receptor's source is a human donor in good health. The sample comprised PBMCs. V and J are TRBV15 and TRBJ2-3; maybe TRBD1 (5 bases). Here the CDR3 DNA reads TGTGCCACCAGCGAAGGGGTGTTCTTCTCTTCCACAGATACGCAGTATTTT. Protein: CATSEGVFFSSTDTQYF.